This TCR beta chain was identified in a study of human T cells and chemical hapten exposure. Study as a whole: Patients, mostly women, had alopecia areata, alopecia totalis or alopecia universalis. Broader study findings: With DPC sensitization, TCRs exceeding 1 in 1000 frequency showed no change.

This clonotype was detected many times. What it binds is not known. During construction of the library, unique molecular identifiers were attached to individual cDNA molecules for quantitative, reproducible TCR counting. TCRdb reprocessed the RACE reads with MiXCR, giving one entry per CDR3 protein. Among more than 95,000 distinct CDR3 sequences listed, 12% were seen once. The CDR3 totals 16 residues. Looked up from germline, CDR1 is SQVTM and CDR2 is ANQGSEA. V was pared by 4 bases and J by 3 bases, with 12 bases of the junction left unmatched. Time point specified: patch test 1, 2 weeks after DPC sensitization. Treatment defined: therapeutic diphenylcyclopropenone sensitization with weekly scalp DPC. Venepuncture was done earlier than the placement of each patch test.

The sequencing here drew on whole blood, taken in connection with sensitization to the hapten diphenylcyclopropenone (DPC). The source is a woman aged 50 to 60 with alopecia areata. Some clones in this sample may be carry-over from other donors' samples. The J gene is TRBJ2-7, the V gene TRBV29-1; 10 bases are a match to TRBD1. The CDR3 DNA reads TGCAGCGTTGTTCGTGGCTATGGACAGGGGGACTACGAGCAGTACTTC. Residues: CSVVRGYGQGDYEQYF.